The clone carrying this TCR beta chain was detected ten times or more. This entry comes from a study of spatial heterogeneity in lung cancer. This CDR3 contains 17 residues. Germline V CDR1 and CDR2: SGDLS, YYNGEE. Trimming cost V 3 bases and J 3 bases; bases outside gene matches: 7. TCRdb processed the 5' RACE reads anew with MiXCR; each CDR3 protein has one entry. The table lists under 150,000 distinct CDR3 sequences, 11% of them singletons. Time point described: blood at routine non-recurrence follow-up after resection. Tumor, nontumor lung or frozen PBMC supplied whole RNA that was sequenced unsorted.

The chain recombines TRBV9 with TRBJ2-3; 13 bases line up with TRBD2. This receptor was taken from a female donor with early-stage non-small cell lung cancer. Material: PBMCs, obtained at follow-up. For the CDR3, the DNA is TGTGCCAGCAGCGAGAGGACTAGCGGGAGCTTAACAGATACGCAGTATTTT. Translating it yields CASSERTSGSLTDTQYF.